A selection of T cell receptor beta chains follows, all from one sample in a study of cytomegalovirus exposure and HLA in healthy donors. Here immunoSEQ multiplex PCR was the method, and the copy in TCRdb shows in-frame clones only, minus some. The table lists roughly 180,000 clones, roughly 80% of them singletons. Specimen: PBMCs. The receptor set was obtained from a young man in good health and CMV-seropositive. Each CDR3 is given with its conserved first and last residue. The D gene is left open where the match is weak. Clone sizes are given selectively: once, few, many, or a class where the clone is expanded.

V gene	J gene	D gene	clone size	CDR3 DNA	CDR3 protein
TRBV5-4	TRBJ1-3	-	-	TGTGCCAGCAGCTTGGCCGGCTCTGGAAACACCATATATTTT	CASSLAGSGNTIYF
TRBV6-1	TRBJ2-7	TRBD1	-	TGTGCCAGCAGTGATGAGGGCAGGGGGCTCCACGAGCAGTACTTC	CASSDEGRGLHEQYF
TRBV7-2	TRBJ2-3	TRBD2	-	TGTGCCAGCAGCTTAGCACTAGCGGGAACAGATACGCAGTATTTT	CASSLALAGTDTQYF
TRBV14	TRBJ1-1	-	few	TGTGCCAGCAGCCAAACTATGAACACTGAAGCTTTCTTT	CASSQTMNTEAFF
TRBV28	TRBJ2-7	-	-	TGTGCCAGCAGTTTTGCGCGCGAGCAGTACTTC	CASSFAREQYF
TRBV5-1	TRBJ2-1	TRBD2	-	TGCGCCAGCAGCTCTACCACTAGCGGGGCTTACAATGAGCAGTTCTTC	CASSSTTSGAYNEQFF
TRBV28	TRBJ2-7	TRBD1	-	TGTGCCAGCAGACCCGGGACAGCTACGTACGAGCAGTACTTC	CASRPGTATYEQYF
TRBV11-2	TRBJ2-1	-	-	TGTGCCAGCAGCCACAAGAATGAGCAGTTCTTC	CASSHKNEQFF
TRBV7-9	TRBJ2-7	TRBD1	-	TGTGCCAGCAGCTTGGACAGGAGTTCCTACGAGCAATACTTC	CASSLDRSSYEQYF
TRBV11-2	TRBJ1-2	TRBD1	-	TGTGCCAGCAGCCCCCGCCTCCCGGGACAGGGGGACTATGGCTACACCTTC	CASSPRLPGQGDYGYTF
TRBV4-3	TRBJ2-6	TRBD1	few	TGCGCCAGCAGTGGACAGGGGTTTTCTGGGGCCAACGTCCTGACTTTC	CASSGQGFSGANVLTF
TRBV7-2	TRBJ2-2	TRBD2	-	TGTGCCAGCAGCCCTAGGTGGGGAGGGGCGGACACCGGGGAGCTGTTTTTT	CASSPRWGGADTGELFF
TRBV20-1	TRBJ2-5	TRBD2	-	TGCAGTGCCAGCGGGAGTGAGACCCAGTACTTC	CSASGSETQYF
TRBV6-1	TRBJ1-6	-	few	TGTGCCAGCACGCTCAAGGGGAATTCACCCCTCCACTTT	CASTLKGNSPLHF
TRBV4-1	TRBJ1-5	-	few	TGCGCCAGCAGCCAAGTCGAAGGGGCTCGCAATAGCAATCAGCCCCAGCATTTT	CASSQVEGARNSNQPQHF
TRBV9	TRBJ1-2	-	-	TGTGCCAGCAGCGTAGGCGGCGGGGGGTATGGCTACACCTTC	CASSVGGGGYGYTF
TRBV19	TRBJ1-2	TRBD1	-	TGTGCCAGTACCTCAAGGGGGCTGGGCTATGGCTACACCTTC	CASTSRGLGYGYTF
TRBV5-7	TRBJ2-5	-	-	TGTGCCAGCAGCCCGGTGTCGACTCTTATCATCCCCTCCCAAGAGACCCAGTACTTC	CASSPVSTLIIPSQETQYF
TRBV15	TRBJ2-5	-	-	TGTGCCACCAGCAGGGGGGCTATCCAAGAGACCCAGTACTTC	CATSRGAIQETQYF
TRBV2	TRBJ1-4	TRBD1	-	TGTGCCAGCAGCCCACACCACAGGGGGACTAATGAAAAACTGTTTTTT	CASSPHHRGTNEKLFF
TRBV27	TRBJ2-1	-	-	TGTGCCAGCAGGGACTTCTACAATGAGCAGTTCTTC	CASRDFYNEQFF
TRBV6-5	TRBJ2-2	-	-	TGTGCCAGCAGTTATTGGGGGCGTGAATTCACCGGGGAGCTGTTTTTT	CASSYWGREFTGELFF
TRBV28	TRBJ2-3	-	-	TGTGCCAGCAGTTTACTGGGGGCATCGTCGTTAGGAGATACGCAGTATTTT	CASSLLGASSLGDTQYF
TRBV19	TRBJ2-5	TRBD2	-	TGTGCCAGTAGTATAGCCCTCCGAGGAGCGGGGGCACAAGAGACCCAGTACTTC	CASSIALRGAGAQETQYF
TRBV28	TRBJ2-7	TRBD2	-	TGTGCCAGCAGCGAGACATGGACTAGCAGCTACGAGCAGTACTTC	CASSETWTSSYEQYF
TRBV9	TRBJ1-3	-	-	TGTGCCAGCAGCGTAGAGTTGAAGGGGGCTGGAAACACCATATATTTT	CASSVELKGAGNTIYF